Listed here is a single T cell receptor beta chain. Sequencing was performed with immunoSEQ multiplex PCR; in TCRdb, only in-frame clones are kept and a portion is missing. Of about 120,000 clones detected, 79% appear once; the ten largest clones hold around 4.1%. These data come from a study of blood T cell repertoires in COVID-19. Background on the study: T cells, B-cell-depleted T cells, or PBMCs provided the cDNA or gDNA that served as material.

Trimming removed 0 bases from V and 4 bases from J, with 17 bases in between. The CDR3 spans 16 residues. In germline, CDR1 is SGHRS, CDR2 YFSETQ. The sequence derives from a woman older than 75 with acute or convalescent COVID-19. V gene TRBV5-1 combines with J gene TRBJ2-7; TRBD2 might be the D (6 bases). Sequenced sample: peripheral blood. CDR3 residues: CASSLGGAAQSYEQYF. The CDR3 DNA follows: TGCGCCAGCAGCTTGGGCGGGGCCGCACAGTCGTACGAGCAGTACTTC.